These 5 T cell receptor beta chains came from one sample sequenced in a study of blood T cell repertoires in COVID-19. Measured with immunoSEQ multiplex PCR; TCRdb has only the in-frame clones, and not every one. This table holds about 83,000 clones, about 90% found once. The sample was peripheral blood. The receptors were gathered from a human donor in a cohort sampled during active COVID-19.

The chain uses TRBV29-1 and TRBJ2-5; 7 bases line up with TRBD1. Per the germline V gene, CDR1 is SQVTM and CDR2 is ANQGSEA. After removal of 5 bases from V and 5 bases from J, the junction contained 11 bases not matched to a gene. The CDR3 runs to 14 residues. The CDR3 loop is CSVSRQGRGETQYF. The CDR3 nucleotides are TGCAGCGTTTCCCGACAGGGAAGGGGGGAGACCCAGTACTTC.

As DNA, the CDR3 is TGTGCCAGCAGTCCCGGGCTAGCGAGTTACCAAGAGACCCAGTACTTC. Protein: CASSPGLASYQETQYF. V gene TRBV27 combines with J gene TRBJ2-5, with D tentatively TRBD2 (6 bases). The CDR3 has 16 residues. V gave up 5 bases and J gave up 0 bases, with 16 bases separating them. CDR1 is MNHEY, CDR2 SMNVEV, per germline (reference sequence).

The chain uses TRBV7-9 and TRBJ1-2; D is possibly TRBD1 (5 bases). CDR1 and CDR2 from the germline V gene are SEHNR and FQNEAQ (reference sequence). The CDR3 has 12 amino acids. The V end was cut by 5 bases, the J end by 7 bases, with 11 bases between. CDR3: CASSRRDFGYTF. The CDR3, as DNA: TGTGCCAGCAGCCGCAGGGATTTTGGCTACACCTTC.

This clone came up a few times. CDR3 sequence: CASSVGSAGDRFF. CDR3 sequence (DNA): TGTGCCAGCAGCGTAGGTTCAGCGGGTGACAGATTCTTC. V and J are TRBV9 and TRBJ2-1; tentatively, D is TRBD2 (6 bases). CDR3 length: 13 residues. V lost 0 bases to trimming and J lost 16 bases, with 17 bases between them. Per the germline V gene, CDR1 is SGDLS and CDR2 is YYNGEE. Looking up the rest from reference TRBV9 and TRBJ2-1 gives the full variable domain: DSGVTQTPKHLITATGQRVTLRCSPRSGDLSVYWYQQSLDQGLQFLIQYYNGEERAKGNILERFSAQQFPDLHSELNLSSLELGDSALYFCASSVGSAGDRFFGPGTRLTVL.

V gene TRBV18 combines with J gene TRBJ1-5; TRBD1 might be the D (5 bases). The germline V gene encodes CDR1 KGHSH and CDR2 LQKENI. The V end was cut by 2 bases, the J end by 9 bases, with 17 bases between. This CDR3 contains 15 residues. CDR3 in DNA: TGTGCCAGCTCACCAATAGGAGGGGAGTACGGGCCCCAGCATTTT. As protein: CASSPIGGEYGPQHF. Filled out from reference TRBV18 and TRBJ1-5, the complete variable domain reads NAGVMQNPRHLVRRRGQEARLRCSPMKGHSHVYWYRQLPEEGLKFMVYLQKENIIDESGMPKERFSAEFPKEGPSILRIQQVVRGDSAAYFCASSPIGGEYGPQHFGDGTRLSIL.